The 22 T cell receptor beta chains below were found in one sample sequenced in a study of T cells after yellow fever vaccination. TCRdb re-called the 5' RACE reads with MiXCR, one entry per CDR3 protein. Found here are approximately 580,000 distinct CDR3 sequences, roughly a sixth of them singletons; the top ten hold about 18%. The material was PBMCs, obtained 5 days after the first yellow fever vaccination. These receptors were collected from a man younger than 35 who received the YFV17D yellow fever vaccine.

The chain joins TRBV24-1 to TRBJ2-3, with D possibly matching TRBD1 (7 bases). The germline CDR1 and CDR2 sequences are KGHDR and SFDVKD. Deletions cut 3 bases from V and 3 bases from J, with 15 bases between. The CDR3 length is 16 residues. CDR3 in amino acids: CATSDTTGAGTDTQYF. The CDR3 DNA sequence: TGTGCCACCAGTGATACTACAGGGGCGGGGACAGATACGCAGTATTTT.

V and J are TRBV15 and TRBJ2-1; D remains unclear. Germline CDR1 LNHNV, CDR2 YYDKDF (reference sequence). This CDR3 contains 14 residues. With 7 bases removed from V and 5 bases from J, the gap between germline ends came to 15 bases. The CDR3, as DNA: TGTGCCACCACTCCGGACCAAAACCACAATGAGCAGTTCTTC. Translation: CATTPDQNHNEQFF.

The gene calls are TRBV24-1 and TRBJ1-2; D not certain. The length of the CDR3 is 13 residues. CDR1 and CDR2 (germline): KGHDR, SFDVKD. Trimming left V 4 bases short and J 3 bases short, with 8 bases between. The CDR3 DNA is TGTGCCACCAGTGAAACCTCCGACTATGGCTACACCTTC. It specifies CATSETSDYGYTF.

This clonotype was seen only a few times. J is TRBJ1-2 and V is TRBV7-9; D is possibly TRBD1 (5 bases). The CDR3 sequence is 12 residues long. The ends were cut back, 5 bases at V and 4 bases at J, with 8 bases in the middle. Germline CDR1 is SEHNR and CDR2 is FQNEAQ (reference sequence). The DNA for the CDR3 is TGTGCCAGCAGCGGGGGTTCCTATGGCTACACCTTC. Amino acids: CASSGGSYGYTF.

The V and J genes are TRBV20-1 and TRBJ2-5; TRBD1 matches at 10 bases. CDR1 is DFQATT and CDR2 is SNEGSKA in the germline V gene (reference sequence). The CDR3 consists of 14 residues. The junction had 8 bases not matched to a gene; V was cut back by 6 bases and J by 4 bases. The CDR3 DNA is TGCAGTGCGGCCGGACAGGGGGGGGGAGAGACCCAGTACTTC. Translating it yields CSAAGQGGGETQYF.

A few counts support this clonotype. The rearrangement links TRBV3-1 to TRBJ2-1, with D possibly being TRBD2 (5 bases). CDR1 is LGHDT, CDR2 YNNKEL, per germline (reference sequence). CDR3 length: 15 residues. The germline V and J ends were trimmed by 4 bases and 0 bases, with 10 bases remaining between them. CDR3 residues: CASSPGFSSYNEQFF. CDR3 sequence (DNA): TGTGCCAGCAGCCCGGGGTTTAGCTCCTACAATGAGCAGTTCTTC.

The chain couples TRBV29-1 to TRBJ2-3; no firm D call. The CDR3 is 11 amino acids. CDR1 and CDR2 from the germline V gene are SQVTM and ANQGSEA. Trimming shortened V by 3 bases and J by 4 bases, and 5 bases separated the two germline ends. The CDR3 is CSVDFSDTQYF. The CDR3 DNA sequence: TGCAGCGTTGACTTCTCAGATACGCAGTATTTT.

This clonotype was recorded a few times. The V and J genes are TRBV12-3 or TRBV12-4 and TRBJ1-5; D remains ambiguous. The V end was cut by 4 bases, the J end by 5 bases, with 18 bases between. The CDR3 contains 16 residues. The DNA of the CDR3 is TGTGCCAGCAGTTATGCGTCCGGGTTTAGGCATCAGCCCCAGCATTTT. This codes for CASSYASGFRHQPQHF.

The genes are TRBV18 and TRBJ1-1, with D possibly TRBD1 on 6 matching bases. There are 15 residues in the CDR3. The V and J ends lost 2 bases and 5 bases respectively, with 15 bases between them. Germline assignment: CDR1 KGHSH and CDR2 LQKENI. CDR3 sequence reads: CASSPIGGRWTEAFF. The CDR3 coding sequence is TGTGCCAGCTCACCAATCGGGGGGCGATGGACTGAAGCTTTCTTT.

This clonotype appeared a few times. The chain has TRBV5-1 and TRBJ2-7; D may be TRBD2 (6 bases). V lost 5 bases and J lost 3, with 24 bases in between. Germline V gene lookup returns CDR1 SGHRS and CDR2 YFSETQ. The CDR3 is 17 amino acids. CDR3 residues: CASSSQGGRQAHYEQYF. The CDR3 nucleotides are TGCGCCAGCAGTTCCCAGGGAGGTCGTCAGGCGCACTACGAGCAGTACTTC. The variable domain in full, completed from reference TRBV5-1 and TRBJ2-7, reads KAGVTQTPRYLIKTRGQQVTLSCSPISGHRSVSWYQQTPGQGLQFLFEYFSETQRNKGNFPGRFSGRQFSNSRSEMNVSTLELGDSALYLCASSSQGGRQAHYEQYFGPGTRLTVT.

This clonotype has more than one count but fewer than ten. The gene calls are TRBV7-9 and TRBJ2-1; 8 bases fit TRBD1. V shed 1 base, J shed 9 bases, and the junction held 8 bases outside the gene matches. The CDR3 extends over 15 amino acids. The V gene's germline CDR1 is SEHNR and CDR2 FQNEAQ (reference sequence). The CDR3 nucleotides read TGTGCCAGCAGCTTAGTTCAGGCAGGGGGCACTGAGCAGTTCTTC. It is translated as CASSLVQAGGTEQFF.

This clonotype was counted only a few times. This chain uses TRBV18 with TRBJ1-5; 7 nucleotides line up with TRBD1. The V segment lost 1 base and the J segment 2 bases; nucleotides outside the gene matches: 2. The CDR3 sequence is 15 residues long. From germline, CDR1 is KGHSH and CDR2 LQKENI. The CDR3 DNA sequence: TGTGCCAGCTCACCACAGGGGGCTGGCAATCAGCCCCAGCATTTT. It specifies CASSPQGAGNQPQHF.

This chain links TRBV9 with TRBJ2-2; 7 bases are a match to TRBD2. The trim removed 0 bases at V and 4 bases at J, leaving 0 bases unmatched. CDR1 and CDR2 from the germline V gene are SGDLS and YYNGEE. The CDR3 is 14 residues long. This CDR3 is CASSVAGGTGELFF. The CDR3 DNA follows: TGTGCCAGCAGCGTAGCGGGAGGCACCGGGGAGCTGTTTTTT.

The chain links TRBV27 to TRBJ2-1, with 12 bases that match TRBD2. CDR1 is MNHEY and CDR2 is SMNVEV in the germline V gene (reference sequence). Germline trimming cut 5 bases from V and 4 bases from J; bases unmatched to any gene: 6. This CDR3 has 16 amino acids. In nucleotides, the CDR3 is TGTGCCAGCAGTCTACCGACTAGCGGGGGTTACAATGAGCAGTTCTTC. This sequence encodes CASSLPTSGGYNEQFF.

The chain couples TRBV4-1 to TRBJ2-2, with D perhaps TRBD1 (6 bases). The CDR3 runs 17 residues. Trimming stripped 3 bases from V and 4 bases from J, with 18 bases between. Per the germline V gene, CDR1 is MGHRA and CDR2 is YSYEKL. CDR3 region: CASSHQSTGLGTGELFF. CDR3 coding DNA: TGCGCCAGCAGCCATCAGAGTACAGGGCTGGGCACCGGGGAGCTGTTTTTT.

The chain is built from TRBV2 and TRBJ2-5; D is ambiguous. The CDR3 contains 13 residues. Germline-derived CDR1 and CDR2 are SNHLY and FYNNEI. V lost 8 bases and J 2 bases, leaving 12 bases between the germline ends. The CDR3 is CASGFAGQETQYF. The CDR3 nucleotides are TGTGCCAGCGGGTTCGCAGGTCAAGAGACCCAGTACTTC.

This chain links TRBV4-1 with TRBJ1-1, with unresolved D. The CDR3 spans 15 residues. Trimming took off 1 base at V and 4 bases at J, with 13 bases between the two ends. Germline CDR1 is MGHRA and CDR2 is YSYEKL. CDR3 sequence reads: CASSQVESWSTEAFF. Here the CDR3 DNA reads TGCGCCAGCAGCCAAGTTGAGTCGTGGAGCACTGAAGCTTTCTTT.

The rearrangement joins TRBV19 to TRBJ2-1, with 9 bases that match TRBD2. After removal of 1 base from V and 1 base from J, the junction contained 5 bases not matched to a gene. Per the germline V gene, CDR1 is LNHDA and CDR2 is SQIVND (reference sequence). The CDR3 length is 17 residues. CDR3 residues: CASSIVGGGESYNEQFF. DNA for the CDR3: TGTGCCAGTAGTATAGTTGGCGGGGGGGAATCCTACAATGAGCAGTTCTTC.

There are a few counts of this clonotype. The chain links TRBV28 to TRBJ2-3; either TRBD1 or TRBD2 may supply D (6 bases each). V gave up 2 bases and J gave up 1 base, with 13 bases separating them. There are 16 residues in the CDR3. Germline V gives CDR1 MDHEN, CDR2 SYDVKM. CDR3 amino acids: CASSLTVGGGTDTQYF. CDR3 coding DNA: TGTGCCAGCAGTTTAACCGTGGGGGGCGGCACAGATACGCAGTATTTT.

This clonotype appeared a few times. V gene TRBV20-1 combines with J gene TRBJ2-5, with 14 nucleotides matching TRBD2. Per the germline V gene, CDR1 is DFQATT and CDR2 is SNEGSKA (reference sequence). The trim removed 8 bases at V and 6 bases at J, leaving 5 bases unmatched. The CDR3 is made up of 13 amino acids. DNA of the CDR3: TGCAGTCCCCGACTAGCGGGGGGGAAGACCCAGTACTTC. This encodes CSPRLAGGKTQYF.

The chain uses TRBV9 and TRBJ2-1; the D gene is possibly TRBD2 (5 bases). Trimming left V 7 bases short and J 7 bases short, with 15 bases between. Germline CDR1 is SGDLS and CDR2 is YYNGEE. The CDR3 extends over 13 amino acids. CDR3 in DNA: TGTGCCAGCCCCGTGGGGAGTGGAAATGAGCAGTTCTTC. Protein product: CASPVGSGNEQFF.

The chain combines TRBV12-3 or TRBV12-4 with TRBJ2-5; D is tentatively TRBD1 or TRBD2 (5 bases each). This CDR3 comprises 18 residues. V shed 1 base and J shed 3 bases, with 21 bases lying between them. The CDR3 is CASSLVFPWLGTKETQYF. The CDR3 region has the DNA TGTGCCAGCAGTTTAGTTTTCCCGTGGCTGGGGACCAAAGAGACCCAGTACTTC.